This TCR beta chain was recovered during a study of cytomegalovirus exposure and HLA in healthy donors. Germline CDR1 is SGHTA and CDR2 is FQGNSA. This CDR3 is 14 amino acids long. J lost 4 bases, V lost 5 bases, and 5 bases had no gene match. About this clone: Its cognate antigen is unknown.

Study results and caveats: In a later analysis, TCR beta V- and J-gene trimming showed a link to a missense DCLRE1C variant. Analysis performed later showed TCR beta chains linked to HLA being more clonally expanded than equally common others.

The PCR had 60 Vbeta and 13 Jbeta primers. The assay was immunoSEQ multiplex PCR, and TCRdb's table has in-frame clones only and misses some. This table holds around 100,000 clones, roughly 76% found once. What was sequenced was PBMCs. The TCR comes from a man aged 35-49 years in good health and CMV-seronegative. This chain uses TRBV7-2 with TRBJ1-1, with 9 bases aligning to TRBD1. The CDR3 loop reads CASSAWDRATEAFF. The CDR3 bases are TGTGCCAGCAGCGCTTGGGACAGGGCCACTGAAGCTTTCTTT.